This T cell receptor beta chain was observed in a study of cytomegalovirus exposure and HLA in healthy donors. Overall study findings and caveats: Compared with the approximately 670-donor mean, an Asian-associated ancestry cluster reportedly had fewer N-insertions, according to a later analysis. It emerged from a later analysis that several of the most significant clusters appeared to be linked to common viral pathogens. Earlier findings revealed that most TCR beta V segments proved productive either about 87% or about 30% of the time.

PCR primers comprised 60 Vbeta and 13 Jbeta primers. Profiling relied on immunoSEQ multiplex PCR, and the TCRdb table lists in-frame clones only, not all of them. The sample yields about 100,000 clones, around 69% seen once. As to this clone: The antigen is undetermined.

Germline V gene data show CDR1 as SGHNT and CDR2 as YYREEE (reference sequence). Trimming cost V 0 bases and J 5 bases; bases outside gene matches: 7. The CDR3 extends over 15 amino acids. The sequenced sample consisted of PBMCs. J is TRBJ2-5 and V is TRBV5-4; TRBD2 agrees at 7 bases. This clonotype originated in a woman in her sixties or seventies in good health and CMV-seropositive. The CDR3 region is CASSLVDKAGETQYF. The CDR3 DNA is TGTGCCAGCAGCTTGGTAGACAAAGCGGGGGAGACCCAGTACTTC.